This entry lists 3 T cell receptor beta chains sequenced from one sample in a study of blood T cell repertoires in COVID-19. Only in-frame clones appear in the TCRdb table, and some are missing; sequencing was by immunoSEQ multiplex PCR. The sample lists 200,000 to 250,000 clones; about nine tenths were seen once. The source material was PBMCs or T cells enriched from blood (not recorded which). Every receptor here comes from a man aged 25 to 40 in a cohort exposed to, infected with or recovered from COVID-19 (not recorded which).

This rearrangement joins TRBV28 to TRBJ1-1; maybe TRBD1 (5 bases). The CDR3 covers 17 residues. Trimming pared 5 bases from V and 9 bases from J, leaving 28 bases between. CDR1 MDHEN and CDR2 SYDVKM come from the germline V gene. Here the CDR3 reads CASSTPTGTEEKGQAFF. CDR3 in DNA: TGTGCCAGCAGTACCCCCACCGGGACTGAAGAAAAAGGGCAAGCTTTCTTT.

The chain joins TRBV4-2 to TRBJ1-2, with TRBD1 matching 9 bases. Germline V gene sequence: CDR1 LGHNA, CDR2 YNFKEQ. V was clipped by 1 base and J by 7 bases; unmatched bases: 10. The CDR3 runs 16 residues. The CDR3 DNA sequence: TGTGCCAGCAGCCAAGGTGAGCCGTGGACAGGGGCTGGCTACACCTTC. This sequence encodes CASSQGEPWTGAGYTF.

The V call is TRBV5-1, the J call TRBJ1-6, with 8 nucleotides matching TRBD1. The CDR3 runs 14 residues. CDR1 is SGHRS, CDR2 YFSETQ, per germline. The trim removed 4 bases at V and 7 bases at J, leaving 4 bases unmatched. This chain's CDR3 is CASSRDRLNSPLHF. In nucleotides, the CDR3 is TGCGCCAGCAGCCGGGACAGGCTAAATTCACCCCTCCACTTT.